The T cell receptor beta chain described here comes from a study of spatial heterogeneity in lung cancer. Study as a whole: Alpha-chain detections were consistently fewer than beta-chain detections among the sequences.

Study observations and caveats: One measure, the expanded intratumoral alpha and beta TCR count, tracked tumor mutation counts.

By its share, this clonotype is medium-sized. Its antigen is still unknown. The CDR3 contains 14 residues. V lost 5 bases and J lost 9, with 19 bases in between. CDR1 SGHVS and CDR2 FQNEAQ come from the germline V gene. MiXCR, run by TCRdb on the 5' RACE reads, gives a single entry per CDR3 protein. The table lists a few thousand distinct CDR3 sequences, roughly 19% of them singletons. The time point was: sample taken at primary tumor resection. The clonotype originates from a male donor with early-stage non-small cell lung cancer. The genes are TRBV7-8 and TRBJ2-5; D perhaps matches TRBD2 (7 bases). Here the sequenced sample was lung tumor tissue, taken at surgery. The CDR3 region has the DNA TGTGCCAGCAGCCTCCGACAGGTGGGGAGGGCCCAGTACTTC. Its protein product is CASSLRQVGRAQYF.